This TCR beta chain was sequenced during a study of cytomegalovirus exposure and HLA in healthy donors (TCRdb year 2017). Background on the whole study: According to an earlier analysis of a few hundred of the donors, some 180 million T cells yielded 117 million unique TCR beta sequences and around 300 Gb of sequence data. Roughly 300 gigabases of sequencing data and 70 million to 100 million unique TCR sequences made up an early release that covered around 640 HLA-typed donors. Of the roughly 400 genotyped donors, around 81% fell in the genetic ancestry cluster associated with self-reported Caucasian donors. The aim of the study was to test whether cataloging public T cell receptors could identify signatures of past pathogen exposure. The study used immunosequencing to profile the T cell repertoires of 666 subjects and linked those repertoires to cytomegalovirus serostatus. In addition to the first cohort of around 670 subjects, a separate validation cohort of 120 different subjects was used. High-throughput TCR immunosequencing, statistical association of individual TCRs with disease status, and machine learning were combined to predict cytomegalovirus infection status. A later analysis re-examined previously published TCR beta repertoires from hundreds of donors and added high-resolution HLA genotyping to investigate patterns of TCR occurrence. Rather than drawing on any new phenotypic data, the later analysis identified candidate immune exposures from TCR beta sequences and the way those sequences occurred across donors. An earlier analysis of about 600 of the donors used high-throughput TCR beta sequencing to judge whether each TCR beta V gene segment behaved as functional or pseudogenic. Donor age, sex, ethnicity and CMV serostatus were collected together with the repertoire data. A later genetic analysis used genome-wide SNP genotypes for about 55% of the 666 donors, treating that subset as a discovery cohort. All discovery cohort repertoires had been generated using a single sequencing platform. Class I and class II HLA loci were covered by the typing at four-digit resolution. Typing coverage varied by locus: 629-630 donors for A, B, C, DRB1 and DQB1; about 520 for DQA1; approximately 610 for DPA1; under 490 for DPB1. Because of strong linkage in the cohort, roughly five DR-DQ haplotypes were treated as single units for association and clustering. Among 350 to 400 genotyped donors of the cohort, an average of 235,054 unique TCR beta nucleotide sequences were sequenced per donor, about a sixth of them non-productive.

Study-wide findings and limitations: In this cohort, only TCR beta chains were sequenced, and detectable features were limited by the absence of alpha or paired-chain data. According to the authors, the approach could potentially be generalized to other disease states and immunological phenotypes. A later genetic analysis associated a missense DCLRE1C variant with V-gene and J-gene trimming of TCR beta chains, and an independent cohort replicated the association. Linkage disequilibrium might explain the correlated functional status among segregating V segments, but an unknown experimental factor could not be ruled out. According to a later analysis, most CMV-associated TCR beta chains appeared to be HLA-restricted, and the HLA associations seemed to be driven largely by CMV exposure. In an earlier analysis of approximately 590 of the donors, most TCR beta V segments appeared in productive rearrangements about 90% or about 30% of the time, broadly matching IMGT annotations. Immune exposure information for the cohort was limited to CMV serostatus. A further reported finding was that TCR beta sequences accurately predicted the HLA-A and HLA-B alleles for most subjects in the first cohort. In a later analysis, around 17,000 TCR beta sequences were associated with specific HLA alleles at a false discovery rate of 0.05. When HLA alleles, especially DR and DQ, strongly co-occurred, TCR associations were difficult to assign to individual alleles. The 87-base-pair reads could not distinguish some IMGT-functional V segments, including TRBV6-2 and TRBV6-3, so those segments were excluded. Several of the top co-occurrence clusters appeared to be linked to parvovirus B19, influenza, CMV and Epstein-Barr virus, according to a later analysis. Three of the identified cytomegalovirus-associated TCR beta chains were confirmed in vitro to be specific for cytomegalovirus antigens. The sequencing pipeline was judged likely to have produced a cluster of highly shared sequence variants as a technical artifact. A later analysis found that TCR association rates varied across HLA loci, with DRB1 alleles showing the most associated TCRs and HLA-C alleles the fewest. Compared with the approximately 710-donor mean, donors in an Asian-associated ancestry cluster had fewer N-insertions in productive TCRs, according to a later genetic analysis. Most TCR sequences were observed very rarely across donors, whereas some public TCRs were present in many individuals. The study listed 164 TCR beta chains as associated with cytomegalovirus. In both the original and validation cohorts, the classifier was reported to diagnose cytomegalovirus status with high specificity and sensitivity. Roughly uniform sequencing depth across donors was assumed in presence/absence analyses, although this assumption may not hold. About 17 rarely observed V segments, including chromosome 9 orphons, were excluded from the earlier analysis of several hundred of the donors because counts were too low. Because HLA typing was missing for some donors at each locus, association tests included only the typed subset. In a later analysis, HLA-associated TCR beta chains showed more clonal expansion and lower generation probabilities than non-associated chains that were equally common.

This clone showed up just a few times. Its antigen remains undetermined. No quality values exist for individual bases; no much larger clone is one base distant. The method behind the library was the immunoSEQ multiplex PCR assay. A mixture of 60 forward primers for TCR Vbeta segments and 13 reverse primers for TCR Jbeta segments was used in the multiplex PCR. Amplification of the CDR3 region of rearranged TCR beta genes was performed with a multiplex PCR assay on genomic DNA. The amplified TCR beta libraries were sequenced on the Illumina HiSeq System as 87-base-pair reads. In the authors' own workflow: A later analysis counted tens of millions of unique TCR beta chains across the 550 to 700 repertoires, and some 11 million of these chains were shared by at least two donors. To remove PCR and sequencing errors, raw reads were error-corrected and collapsed into unique sequences using a nearest-neighbor algorithm that merged closely related sequences. CDR3 sequences were aligned to IMGT reference sequences to assign V, D and J gene segments. For a sequence to be retained, a match of at least six nucleotides to both a V gene segment and a J gene segment was required. Rearrangements were classified as productive when the CDR3 lacked stop codons and remained in frame with V and J, and all other rearrangements were classified as non-productive. CDR3 was defined by IMGT convention, running from the second conserved V-encoded cysteine to the conserved J-encoded phenylalanine. The earlier analysis of 587 of the donors excluded sequences that lacked an unambiguous match to a single V gene segment. In an earlier analysis of a few hundred of the donors, V segments were called functional above 56.7% productive rearrangements and were called segregating when the between-donor standard deviation exceeded 5%. A statistical classification framework was built to diagnose cytomegalovirus status from the catalog of TCR beta chain sequences. In a later analysis, TCR nucleotide sequences were compared against IMGT/GENE-DB human TR gene sequences so that V and J genes could be assigned. Using the TCRdist pipeline, a later analysis assigned CDR3 sequences along with most-parsimonious VDJ recombination scenarios. In a later analysis, each TCR beta chain was defined by its CDR3 amino acid sequence together with its V-gene family, and reads lacking a unique V-gene family were excluded. In a later analysis, 500 to 700 highly shared, low-generation-probability nucleotide sequences were removed to address suspected cross-contamination and a sequencing artifact. A later analysis calculated a clonal expansion index for each public chain from normalized within-repertoire ranks of inferred template counts. In a later analysis, generation probabilities were computed with a VDJ recombination model fitted to out-of-frame rearrangements, and the resulting probabilities were checked against IGoR. In a later analysis, hypergeometric tests were used to score TCR-TCR, TCR-HLA and TCR-CMV co-occurrence, with a repertoire-size bias correction applied to TCR pairs. A later analysis estimated false discovery rates by permuting HLA or CMV assignments 20 times. A later analysis grouped co-occurring TCRs with DBSCAN, adding TCRdist sequence similarity when clustering within HLA-allele-positive subsets. Repertoires with fewer than 30,000 or more than 120,000 public chains were left out of co-occurrence clustering, as were five repertoires with anomalous nucleotide sharing. This is the immuneACCESS table as TCRdb keeps it, with only in-frame sequences that have V and J called. A part of the clones is gone; compared with another copy, unresolved V genes explain less than half, and the rest is unexplained. V and J calls and clone size are those listed in that table; D and trimming were worked out from the DNA. The sample includes 170,000 or so clones, with just under 85% observed a single time. Under 5% of the sample goes to the ten largest clones.

In total, roughly 710 healthy bone marrow donors made up the cohort. Cohort members were all nominally healthy when sampled, although unrecorded immune exposures were likely present. The donor was CMV seropositive and was included in the group of 250 to 300 seropositive cohort members. Every donor gave a peripheral blood sample, and the peripheral blood mononuclear cells from that sample were used for TCR beta sequencing. Genomic DNA was extracted from the blood cell samples with the Qiagen DNeasy Blood Extraction Kit. The CDR3 goes from the cysteine to the phenylalanine over 13 residues. Only the CDR3 DNA stays, 39 bases, in frame from base 1. The junction shows trimming of 0 bases on V and 8 bases on J, and the gene matches do not reach 2 bases of it. CDR1 and CDR2, per the germline V gene, are SGHRS and YFSETQ.

The material sequenced was PBMCs. The chain links TRBV5-1 with TRBJ2-5, with 9 bases matching TRBD2. This TCR was sampled from a girl aged 10 to 17 in good health and CMV-seropositive. The CDR3 is CASSLAGTSTQYF. The DNA sequence is TGCGCCAGCAGCTTGGCCGGGACTAGCACCCAGTACTTC.